The T cell receptor (beta chain) described here comes from a study of CD8+ T cells in alopecia areata. Study as a whole: Tofacitinib lasted 6 to 18 months, then 6 months off drug.

This sample's treatment: oral pan-JAK inhibitor, 5-10 mg twice daily. Peripheral blood and lesional scalp punch biopsies came from alopecia areata patients. The sample holds one count of this clone. Sequencing used cDNA as its template, made by extracting RNA and reverse transcribing it. Profiling relied on immunoSEQ multiplex PCR, and the TCRdb table lists in-frame clones only, not all of them. The sample gives around 200,000 clones, about 55% of which show up once; more than 10% is in the top ten. V shed 5 bases and J 5 bases; nucleotides not matched to a gene: 5. Germline V gene lookup returns CDR1 GTSNPN and CDR2 SVGIG (reference sequence). The CDR3 is 14 residues long.

The chain is built from TRBV30 and TRBJ2-3; the match to TRBD1 covers 12 bases. This receptor was obtained from a human donor with alopecia areata. This sample comprised CD8+ T cells sorted from blood, obtained at week 24, from a patient treated with tofacitinib. The CDR3 here is CAWEGTGGEDTQYF. The DNA for the CDR3 is TGTGCCTGGGAGGGGACAGGGGGCGAAGATACGCAGTATTTT.